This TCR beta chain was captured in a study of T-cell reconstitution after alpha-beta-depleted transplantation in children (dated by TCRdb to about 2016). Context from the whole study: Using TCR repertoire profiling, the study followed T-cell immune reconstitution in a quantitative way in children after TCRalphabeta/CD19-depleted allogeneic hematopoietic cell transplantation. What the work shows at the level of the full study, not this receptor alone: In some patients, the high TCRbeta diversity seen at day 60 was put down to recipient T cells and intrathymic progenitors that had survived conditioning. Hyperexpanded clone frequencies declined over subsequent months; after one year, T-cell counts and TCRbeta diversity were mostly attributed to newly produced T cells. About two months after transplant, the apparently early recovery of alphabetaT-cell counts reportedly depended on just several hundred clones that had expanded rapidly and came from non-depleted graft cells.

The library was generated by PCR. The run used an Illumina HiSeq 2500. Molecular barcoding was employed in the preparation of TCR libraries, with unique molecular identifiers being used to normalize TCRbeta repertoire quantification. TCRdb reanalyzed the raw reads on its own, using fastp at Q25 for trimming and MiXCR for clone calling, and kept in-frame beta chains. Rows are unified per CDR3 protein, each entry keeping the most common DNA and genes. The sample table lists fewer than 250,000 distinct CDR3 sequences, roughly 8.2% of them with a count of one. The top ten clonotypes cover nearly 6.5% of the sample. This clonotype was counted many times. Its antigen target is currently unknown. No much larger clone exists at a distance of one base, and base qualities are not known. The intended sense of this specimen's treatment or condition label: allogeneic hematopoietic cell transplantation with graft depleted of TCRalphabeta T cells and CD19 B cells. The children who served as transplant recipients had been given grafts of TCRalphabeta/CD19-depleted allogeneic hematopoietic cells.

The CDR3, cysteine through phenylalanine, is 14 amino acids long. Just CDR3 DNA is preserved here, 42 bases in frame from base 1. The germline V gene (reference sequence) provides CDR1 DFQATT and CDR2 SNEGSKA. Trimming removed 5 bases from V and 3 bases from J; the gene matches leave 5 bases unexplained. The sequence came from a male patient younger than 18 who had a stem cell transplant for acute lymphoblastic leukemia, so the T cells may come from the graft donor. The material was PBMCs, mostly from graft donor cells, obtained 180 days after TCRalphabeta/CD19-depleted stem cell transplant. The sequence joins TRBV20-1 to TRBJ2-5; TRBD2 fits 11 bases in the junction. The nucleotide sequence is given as TGCAGTGCTTTCCTAGCGGGAGGAAAAGAGACCCAGTACTTC. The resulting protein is CSAFLAGGKETQYF.